A selection of T cell receptor beta chains follows, all from one sample in a study of T cells in narcolepsy. The repertoire was sequenced with immunoSEQ multiplex PCR; TCRdb's copy has only in-frame clones and lacks some. The sample includes some 13,000 clones, about 89% seen only once; the top ten take more than 1.5%. Material for sequencing was CD45RA- memory CD4+ T cells from PBMCs. The origin of the receptors is a human donor with narcolepsy. The conserved cysteine and the conserved F or W are not part of the CDR3 here.

J: TRBJ2-5
V: TRBV5-1
CDR3: ASSLGEREDQETQY

J: TRBJ2-4
V: TRBV6-5
CDR3: ASRTQGSGNIQY

J: TRBJ2-1
V: TRBV30
CDR3: AWSAGQGFEQF

J: TRBJ2-7
V: TRBV5-1
CDR3: AILGQGLYEQY

J: TRBJ2-1
V: TRBV6-1
CDR3: ASSDTSGAYNEQF

J: TRBJ1-6
V: TRBV6-5
CDR3: ASREGSNSPLH

J: TRBJ2-1
V: TRBV6-1
CDR3: ASSGGRIKRLAGDFNEQF

J: TRBJ2-1
V: TRBV28
CDR3: ASSLRGQGPYNEQF

J: TRBJ1-3
V: TRBV9
CDR3: ASSASPGTGNTIY

J: TRBJ2-3
V: TRBV4-2
CDR3: ASSQASSGRTGTDTQY

J: TRBJ1-5
V: TRBV4-2
CDR3: ASIPTPGTAMNSNQPQH

J: TRBJ2-5
V: TRBV6-5
CDR3: ASSYGHQTIQETQY

J: TRBJ2-6
V: TRBV30
CDR3: AWSLFAGSGANVLT

J: TRBJ2-7
V: TRBV5-4
CDR3: ASSLGEGGYEQY

J: TRBJ2-1
V: TRBV6-5
CDR3: ASSLLEYNEQF

J: TRBJ2-3
V: TRBV14
CDR3: ASSQTYTGPGPDTQY

J: TRBJ1-4
V: TRBV5-4
CDR3: ASSAQTGANEKLF

J: TRBJ2-2
V: TRBV27
CDR3: ASSFIRDITGELF

J: TRBJ1-4
V: TRBV7-9
CDR3: ASSPPGGGLSGEKLF

J: TRBJ2-2
V: TRBV30
CDR3: AWSTSRRGGELF

J: TRBJ1-6
V: TRBV28
CDR3: ASSLRSSYNSPLH

J: TRBJ2-1
V: TRBV7-6
CDR3: ASSSTGRNRGLVNEQF

J: TRBJ2-7
V: TRBV10-1
CDR3: ASSDPLPSGRFSAAAYEQY

J: TRBJ2-5
V: TRBV5-6
CDR3: ASSIGTSQY

J: TRBJ2-2
V: TRBV27
CDR3: ASSFLGLAGENTGELF

J: TRBJ2-3
V: TRBV5-1
CDR3: ASSPLTGRTDTQY